This T cell receptor beta chain is drawn from a study of blood T cell repertoires in COVID-19. Turning to the study itself: Samples representing acute and convalescent COVID-19 were sourced from the United States, Italy and Spain. PBMCs, B-cell-depleted T cells, or T cells were the source of the cDNA or gDNA that made up the material.

Trimming left V 1 base short and J 12 bases short, with 15 bases between. This CDR3 spans 13 amino acids. CDR1 and CDR2 (germline): SGHDN, FVKESK. As handled by the study authors: The assay estimated nucleated cells by amplifying reference gene primers. Measured with immunoSEQ multiplex PCR; TCRdb has only the in-frame clones, and not every one. V and J calls and clone size are given by that table; D and trimming were obtained from the DNA. Of about 110,000 clones in the sample, around 74% were seen once. The rearrangement uses TRBV14 and TRBJ1-1; D is possibly TRBD1 (5 bases). Sequencing used peripheral blood. The TCR was taken from a woman in her seventies with acute or convalescent COVID-19. The CDR3: CASSQVSGWVTFF. The CDR3 DNA sequence: TGTGCCAGCAGCCAAGTCTCAGGGTGGGTGACTTTCTTT.